This T cell receptor (beta chain) was found in a study of shared clonotypes between healthy human individuals. As for the study in general: Participating donors consisted of a couple of women and a few men aged 18 to 49. Study-level results: Sharing across four donors was highest in naive CD4 (roughly 5%) and lowest in memory CD8 (0.4%). Rarefaction showed that sequencing of sorted subsets was incomplete (despite large depth).

Measured with immunoSEQ multiplex PCR; TCRdb has only the in-frame clones, and not every one. The sample gives approximately 710,000 clones, roughly 91% of which show up once; about 33% is in the top ten. Trimming took 4 bases from V and 0 from J, leaving 16 bases between them. The CDR3 is 16 amino acids. CDR1 is SGHNT, CDR2 YYREEE, per germline (reference sequence). Concerning this clone: The antigen remains unidentified.

The specimen sequenced was memory CD8+ T cells from PBMCs. Regarding subset: CD45RO+ cells pooled with CCR7-negative TemRA cells. This clonotype originated in a man aged 18 to 29 in good health. Some clones in this sample may be carry-over from other donors' samples. The chain is built from TRBV5-4 and TRBJ1-1; a possible D gene is TRBD1 (6 bases). In DNA form, the CDR3 reads TGTGCCAGCAGCCCCGTACCGGGACACATGAACACTGAAGCTTTCTTT. It is translated as CASSPVPGHMNTEAFF.